Sequencing of this TCR beta chain was carried out in a study of blood T cells in healthy people across ages. Whole-study findings and limits: The study could not conclusively compare naive and antigen-experienced cells, given its unsorted PBMCs.

A second PCR of 7 to 11 cycles used a sample-barcoded 5' primer and a J-beta primer mix. Every cDNA was tagged by a template-switch adaptor with 12 random nucleotides. Samples each returned at least 3 million CDR3-containing paired-end reads. TCRdb analysed the 5' RACE reads with MiXCR anew, one entry per CDR3 protein. The sample contains roughly 2 million distinct CDR3 sequences, approximately 50% of which appear only once. V trimming: 2 bases; J trimming: 5 bases; junction bases outside the gene matches: 12. The CDR3 loop spans 15 amino acids. Germline CDR1 and CDR2: DFQATT and SNEGSKA (reference sequence). Healthy individuals of Caucasian origin from Russia, aged roughly 6 to 100, served as donors. In regard to this clonotype: Its specificity is unknown.

This sequence joins TRBV20-1 and TRBJ2-7; 7 bases fit TRBD2. The TCR sequence derives from a woman in her thirties or forties in good health. Sequenced sample: blood. Here the CDR3 reads CSARPGGAGDHEQYF. CDR3 in DNA: TGCAGTGCTAGACCAGGTGGGGCGGGAGATCACGAGCAGTACTTC.